These 8 T cell receptor beta chains share one sample of origin, sequenced in a study of T cells in Graves' hyperthyroidism and ophthalmopathy (dated by TCRdb to the late 2010s). Libraries were constructed by multiplex PCR. Instrument on record: Illumina HiSeq 2000. The TCR beta CDR3 regions were amplified from RNA transcripts. For the first round of RT-PCR on the TCR CDR3, the HTBI primer set was used together with the Qiagen OneStep RT-PCR kit. The public reads were reanalyzed by TCRdb: fastp trimming at Q25, MiXCR alignment, in-frame beta chains only. Every entry covers one CDR3 protein and lists the most common genes and DNA from its rows. The sample table contains about 250,000 distinct CDR3 sequences; only one count was recorded for 22% of them. The ten top clones hold over 55% of the sample. The sample comprised blood. The source is a man aged 25 to 40 with Graves' ophthalmopathy.

The CDR3 DNA reads as TGTGCCAGCAGCTTAGTCTGGGGGACAGGGGTGCCCCTCGAGCAGTACTTC. As protein: CASSLVWGTGVPLEQYF. The gene calls are TRBV11-3 and TRBJ2-7; 10 bases agree with TRBD1. CDR1 and CDR2 from the germline V gene are SGHNT and YENEEA. This CDR3 is built from 17 residues. V trimming: 1 base; J trimming: 6 bases; junction bases outside the gene matches: 12.

This chain joins TRBV5-1 and TRBJ1-1; 7 positions match TRBD1. The germline CDR1 and CDR2 sequences are SGHRS and YFSETQ. This CDR3 contains 17 residues. Trimming cost V 4 bases and J 0 bases; bases outside gene matches: 12. This chain's CDR3 is CASSHIERGTVNTEAFF. CDR3 sequence (DNA): TGCGCCAGCAGCCATATAGAAAGGGGGACAGTGAACACTGAAGCTTTCTTT.

V usage is TRBV5-1 and J usage is TRBJ1-6, with D uncertain. The germline CDR1 and CDR2 sequences are SGHRS and YFSETQ. The germline V and J ends were trimmed by 4 bases and 10 bases, with 12 bases remaining between them. The CDR3 totals 13 residues. CDR3 residues: CASSPTSRSPLHF. CDR3 nucleotide sequence: TGCGCCAGCAGCCCGACGTCGAGGTCACCCCTCCACTTT.

The chain combines TRBV5-1 with TRBJ2-1, with TRBD2 matching over 8 bases. V lost 4 bases to trimming and J lost 14 bases; unmatched junction nucleotides: 11. Germline V gives CDR1 SGHRS, CDR2 YFSETQ. The CDR3 is 13 residues long. CDR3 sequence reads: CASSETSGLRKFF. As DNA, the CDR3 is TGCGCCAGCAGCGAAACTAGCGGACTAAGGAAGTTCTTC.

This clonotype was seen more than once but under ten times. The chain links TRBV2 to TRBJ2-4, with 7 bases that match TRBD1. J was trimmed by 1 base and V by 6 bases; bases with no gene match: 3. CDR1 is SNHLY and CDR2 is FYNNEI in the germline V gene. This CDR3 contains 14 residues. CDR3 coding DNA: TGTGCCAGCAGCGAGACAGGGGCCAAAAACATTCAGTACTTC. Translating it yields CASSETGAKNIQYF.

DNA of the CDR3: TGCAGCGCTCGTCTGCAGGGCAACTATGGCTACACCTTC. It codes for CSARLQGNYGYTF. The chain carries TRBV29-1 and TRBJ1-2, with D possibly being TRBD1 (5 bases). Trimming left V 7 bases short and J 2 bases short, with 14 bases between. This CDR3 is 13 amino acids long. Germline CDR1 and CDR2: SQVTM and ANQGSEA. Together with reference TRBV29-1 and TRBJ1-2, the CDR3 gives the full variable domain: SAVISQKPSRDICQRGTSLTIQCQVDSQVTMMFWYRQQPGQSLTLIATANQGSEATYESGFVIDKFPISRPNLTFSTLTVSNMSPEDSSIYLCSARLQGNYGYTFGSGTRLTVV.

In this sample, this clonotype turned up once. The chain uses TRBV28 and TRBJ2-3, with 11 positions matching TRBD1. The CDR3 has 15 amino acids. The germline V gene has CDR1 MDHEN and CDR2 SYDVKM. The ends lost 1 base at V and 4 bases at J; junction bases unmatched: 1. The CDR3 nucleotides read TGTGCCAGCAGTTTATCGGGACAGGGGGCAGATACGCAGTATTTT. Translation: CASSLSGQGADTQYF. Combining the CDR3 with reference TRBV28 and TRBJ2-3 gives the whole variable domain DVKVTQSSRYLVKRTGEKVFLECVQDMDHENMFWYRQDPGLGLRLIYFSYDVKMKEKGDIPEGYSVSREKKERFSLILESASTNQTSMYLCASSLSGQGADTQYFGPGTRLTVL.

This clonotype was counted many times. The rearrangement links TRBV6-1 to TRBJ2-2, with D unclear. V lost 5 bases and J 4 bases, leaving 14 bases between the germline ends. From germline, CDR1 is MNHNS and CDR2 SASEGT. The CDR3 spans 15 residues. For the CDR3, the DNA is TGTGCCAGCAGTCCCCAAGGCAGAACCACCGGGGAGCTGTTTTTT. Its translation: CASSPQGRTTGELFF.